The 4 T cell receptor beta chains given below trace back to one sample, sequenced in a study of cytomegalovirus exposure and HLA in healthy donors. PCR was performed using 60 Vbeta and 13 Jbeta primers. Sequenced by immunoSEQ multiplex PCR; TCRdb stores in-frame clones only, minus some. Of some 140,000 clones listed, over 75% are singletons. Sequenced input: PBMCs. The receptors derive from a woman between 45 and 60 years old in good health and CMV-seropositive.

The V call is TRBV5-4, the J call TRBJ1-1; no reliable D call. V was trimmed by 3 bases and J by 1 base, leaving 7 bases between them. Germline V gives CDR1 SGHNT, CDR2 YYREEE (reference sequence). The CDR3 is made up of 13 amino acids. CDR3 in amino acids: CASSSDWNTEAFF. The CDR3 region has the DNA TGTGCCAGCAGCTCGGACTGGAACACTGAAGCTTTCTTT.

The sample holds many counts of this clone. The CDR3 reads CASSLGSGYNEQFF. CDR3 in DNA: TGTGCCAGCAGCTTAGGTAGCGGCTACAATGAGCAGTTCTTC. V and J are TRBV7-9 and TRBJ2-1; D possibly corresponds to TRBD2 (6 bases). The CDR3 extends over 14 amino acids. Germline V gene lookup returns CDR1 SEHNR and CDR2 FQNEAQ (reference sequence). V lost 1 base, J lost 3 bases, and 7 bases lay in between.

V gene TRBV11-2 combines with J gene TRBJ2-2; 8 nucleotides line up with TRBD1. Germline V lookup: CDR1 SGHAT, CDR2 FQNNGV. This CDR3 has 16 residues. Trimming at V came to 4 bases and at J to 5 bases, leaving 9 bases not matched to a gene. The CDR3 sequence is CASSSIRGRETGELFF. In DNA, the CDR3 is TGTGCCAGCAGCTCGATCAGGGGGCGAGAAACCGGGGAGCTGTTTTTT. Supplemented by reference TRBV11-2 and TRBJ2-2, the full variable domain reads EAGVAQSPRYKIIEKRQSVAFWCNPISGHATLYWYQQILGQGPKLLIQFQNNGVVDDSQLPKDRFSAERLKGVDSTLKIQPAKLEDSAVYLCASSSIRGRETGELFFGEGSRLTVL.

CDR3 in DNA: TGCAGCGTTGTTGGGCAGGGCATTGGCTACACCTTC. Residues: CSVVGQGIGYTF. The genes are TRBV29-1 and TRBJ1-2, with D possibly TRBD1 on 5 matching bases. Per the germline V gene, CDR1 is SQVTM and CDR2 is ANQGSEA. Trimming pared 4 bases from V and 7 bases from J, leaving 13 bases between. The CDR3 runs to 12 residues.